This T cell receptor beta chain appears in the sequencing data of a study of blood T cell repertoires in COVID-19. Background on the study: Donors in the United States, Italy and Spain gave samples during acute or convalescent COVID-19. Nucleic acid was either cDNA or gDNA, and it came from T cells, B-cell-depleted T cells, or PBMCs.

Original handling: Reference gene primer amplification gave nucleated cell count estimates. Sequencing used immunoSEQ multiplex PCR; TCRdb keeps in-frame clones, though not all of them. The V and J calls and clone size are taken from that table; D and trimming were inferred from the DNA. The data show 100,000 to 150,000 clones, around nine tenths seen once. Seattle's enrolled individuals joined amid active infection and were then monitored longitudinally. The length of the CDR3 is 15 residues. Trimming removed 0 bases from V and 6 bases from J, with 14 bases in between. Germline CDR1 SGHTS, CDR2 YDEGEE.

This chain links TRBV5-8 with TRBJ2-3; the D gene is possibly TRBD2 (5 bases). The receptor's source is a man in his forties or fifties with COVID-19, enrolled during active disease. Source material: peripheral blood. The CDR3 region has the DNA TGTGCCAGCAGCTTGGGGGCGAGGGTGTCGGATACGCAGTATTTT. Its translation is CASSLGARVSDTQYF.